The sequence of this T cell receptor (beta chain) was determined in a study of tumor-infiltrating lymphocytes in primary liver carcinoma (dated by TCRdb to the late 2010s). As for the study more broadly: Of the five patients (three men and two women, aged 30 to 69 years), four had hepatocellular carcinoma and one had combined HCC and intrahepatic cholangiocarcinoma. TCRbeta repertoire sequencing, expression microarrays and whole-exome sequencing were combined in the study across five regions of each liver tumor, with adjacent normal tissue and blood also included. Technical replicate repertoires showed high reproducibility, with mean shared-clone rates around 0.9 and correlation coefficients above 0.95. Each sample produced roughly 3.5 to 7.5 million productive TCRbeta reads, and read depth showed no significant difference between tissue types. The five patients had tumors staged T1-T3 N0M0, with maximum diameters ranging from about 4.2 to 11 cm. A total of approximately 35 specimens from 5 patients underwent TCRbeta repertoire sequencing, comprising some 25 tumor regions, 5 adjacent noncancerous liver tissues and 5 peripheral blood samples. To link TCRbeta repertoire diversity with the local molecular phenotype, the approximately 23 tumor region samples were profiled using Agilent mRNA microarrays. Results and caveats for the whole study, not just this receptor: Bulk unsorted samples precluded comparing CD4+ and CD8+ T cell repertoires. Only the TCR beta chain was sequenced, so true repertoire diversity is likely underestimated because unpaired alpha chains were not captured. The study included only a few patients, and the authors note findings should be validated in a larger study. Repertoire overlap was found to be higher between tumor regions (mean around 36%) than between tumor-adjacent (around 17%) or tumor-blood (14%) pairs, consistent with antigen-driven expansion. Only about 8-25% of top clones were present in all five regions of a tumor, suggesting spatial heterogeneity of tumor-infiltrating T cells. The top 250 clones made up a significantly larger repertoire fraction in tumors than in blood (p = 0.039).

The CDR3 runs 14 residues from the cysteine to the phenylalanine. Solely the CDR3 DNA is kept, with 42 bases framed from the first base. Between the V and J ends, shortened by 4 bases and 10 bases respectively, the junction contains 14 bases. The germline V gene encodes CDR1 LGHNA and CDR2 YSLEER. Using a constant-region primer and ProtoScript II reverse transcriptase, TCRbeta-specific cDNA was reverse-transcribed from about 0.45 ug total RNA. The TCRbeta libraries were prepared through three rounds of nested multiplex PCR following a slightly modified ARM-PCR procedure. Each of the first two PCR rounds ran for approximately 10 cycles and used multiplex TRBV1-TRBV30 forward primers together with a Cbeta reverse primer. A final 25-cycle PCR with Deep VentR polymerase added sample barcodes and Illumina adapters. Amplicons of 200-500 bp were gel-purified with a QIAquick gel extraction kit before sequencing. TCRbeta amplicons were sequenced on an Illumina HiSeq 2500 with 250-bp paired-end reads. From the authors' description of their analysis: Quality trimming of reads was performed with Trimmomatic v0.33, and paired reads were merged with FLASH v1.2.11 so that full CDR3 sequences could be recovered. V, D and J germline segments were assigned to the rearranged TCRbeta sequences by MiGEC v1.2.1b. Clonotype statistics and Shannon-Wiener diversity indices were calculated with VDJtools v1.0.0. To reduce sampling bias, subsequent analyses other than the diversity analysis used only the 250 most abundant clonotypes in each sample. TCRdb trimmed the raw reads at Q25, called clones with MiXCR and kept productive beta chains. Each entry is one CDR3 protein sequence, shown with its most common DNA and genes. The V and J calls, along with clone size, are taken from TCRdb and not from the paper's own processing. This sample comprises around 56,000 distinct CDR3 sequences, 60% to 85% of them detected only once. The ten top clones hold approximately 52% of the sample.

Comments on this clonotype: The target of this receptor is not known. One base away there is no much larger clone; base qualities are not given.

Total RNA and DNA were co-extracted from 20-30 mg of bulk tissue with the AllPrep DNA/RNA mini kit, without cell sorting. Surgical resection was performed in China between late 2015 and March 2016 on 5 or 6 patients with histopathologically diagnosed primary liver carcinoma. Chronic HBV infection was present in the patients, and the patients were treatment-naive at sampling. Five spatially separated regions were sampled from each tumor: the superior, inferior, left-lateral and right-lateral poles, plus the tumor centre. Histological examination found more than 80% viable tumor cells in every tumor sample. Each fresh piece of tumor and adjacent tissue was cut in two, with one half stored in RNAlater at -80 degrees C and the other half sent for histology.

This chain joins TRBV4-3 to TRBJ1-6; no confident D gene assignment can be made. This TCR was sampled from a man aged 40-49 years with primary liver carcinoma and hepatitis B virus infection. Sequencing was done on a sample of liver tumor tissue from sampling region 2. The cell subset or site label corresponds to: tumor region T2, inferior pole. The bases read TGCGCCAGCAGCCTTGACCGAGTGGACTCACCCCTCCACTTT. This translates into CASSLDRVDSPLHF.